A selection of T cell receptor beta chains follows, all from one sample in a study of T cells in Graves' hyperthyroidism and ophthalmopathy. TCRdb called the multiplex PCR reads again in MiXCR, with one record for every CDR3 protein. The table records some 300,000 distinct CDR3 sequences, over 15% of them present only once. The sample taken for sequencing was blood. Receptor source: a man aged 25-40 years with Graves' hyperthyroidism. CDR3s include the opening cysteine and the closing phenylalanine or tryptophan. The D gene is left open where the match is weak. The listing skips clone size in some rows; elsewhere it reads once, few, many or a size class.

cdr3_nt: TGTGCCAGCAGGTTGTCCCCATCAGTTAGGCATGAGCAGTTCTTC
cdr3_aa: CASRLSPSVRHEQFF
d_call: -
v_call: TRBV12-3/TRBV12-4
j_call: TRBJ2-1
clone_size: many

cdr3_nt: TGTGCCAGTCGTGTCGGGAGGCCTACCTACGAGCAGTACTTC
cdr3_aa: CASRVGRPTYEQYF
d_call: TRBD2
v_call: TRBV28
j_call: TRBJ2-7
clone_size: many

cdr3_nt: TGTGCCACCAGCAGAGACACCCCCGGAGGCACAGATACGCAGTATTTT
cdr3_aa: CATSRDTPGGTDTQYF
d_call: -
v_call: TRBV15
j_call: TRBJ2-3
clone_size: -

cdr3_nt: TGCGCCAGCAGCTTGGAGGCGGGAGGCCGAAGGAGTCGGTACTTC
cdr3_aa: CASSLEAGGRRSRYF
d_call: TRBD2
v_call: TRBV5-1
j_call: TRBJ2-5
clone_size: few

cdr3_nt: TGCGCCAGCAGCCAAGTGTCACAGGGCTGGGCCTACGAGCAGTACTTC
cdr3_aa: CASSQVSQGWAYEQYF
d_call: -
v_call: TRBV4-1
j_call: TRBJ2-7
clone_size: -

cdr3_nt: TGCGCGACCTCCCTTTCGGGCAGCTACGAGCAGTACTTC
cdr3_aa: CATSLSGSYEQYF
d_call: -
v_call: TRBV5-1
j_call: TRBJ2-7
clone_size: many

cdr3_nt: TGTGCCAGTTCAGAACGGGACGGATTCTACGAGCAGTACTTC
cdr3_aa: CASSERDGFYEQYF
d_call: -
v_call: TRBV2
j_call: TRBJ2-7
clone_size: many

cdr3_nt: TGTGCCAGCAGCTTGGTCACTAGCGGGGACACAGATACGCAGTATTTT
cdr3_aa: CASSLVTSGDTDTQYF
d_call: TRBD2
v_call: TRBV5-5
j_call: TRBJ2-3
clone_size: many

cdr3_nt: TGTGCCAGCAGTTACTCACACCGAGGGGAGCTGTTTTTT
cdr3_aa: CASSYSHRGELFF
d_call: -
v_call: TRBV6-5
j_call: TRBJ2-2
clone_size: -

cdr3_nt: TGCGCCAGCAGCTTTGGGGGTCTAACCCTTAACAATGAGCAGTTCTTC
cdr3_aa: CASSFGGLTLNNEQFF
d_call: -
v_call: TRBV5-1
j_call: TRBJ2-1
clone_size: many

cdr3_nt: TGTGCCAGCAGCTTAGCTGGGGGATGGACCAACCAAAGGACAGATACGCAGTATTTT
cdr3_aa: CASSLAGGWTNQRTDTQYF
d_call: -
v_call: TRBV7-9
j_call: TRBJ2-3
clone_size: -

cdr3_nt: TGTGCCAGTAGTAACACCGGGACTAGCTCCTACGAGCAGTACTTC
cdr3_aa: CASSNTGTSSYEQYF
d_call: TRBD2
v_call: TRBV19
j_call: TRBJ2-7
clone_size: few

cdr3_nt: TGTGCCAGCAGTTTTATCGGCAGGGAGTATGGCTACACCTTC
cdr3_aa: CASSFIGREYGYTF
d_call: -
v_call: TRBV27
j_call: TRBJ1-2
clone_size: -

cdr3_nt: TGTGCCAGATTTAAGGATTCGGGACAGGCAGAAGAGACCCAGTACTTC
cdr3_aa: CARFKDSGQAEETQYF
d_call: TRBD1
v_call: TRBV9
j_call: TRBJ2-5
clone_size: -

cdr3_nt: TGCAGCGTTGGCAGGAGGAGCCTTTACAATGAGCAGTTCTTC
cdr3_aa: CSVGRRSLYNEQFF
d_call: -
v_call: TRBV29-1
j_call: TRBJ2-1
clone_size: few

cdr3_nt: TGTGCCAGCAGCCAAGATAGGTCCGGTGGAAACACCATATATTTT
cdr3_aa: CASSQDRSGGNTIYF
d_call: -
v_call: TRBV4-2
j_call: TRBJ1-3
clone_size: once

cdr3_nt: TGTGCCAGTAGTATCTCGGGGGACAGGGACTACGAGCAGTACTTC
cdr3_aa: CASSISGDRDYEQYF
d_call: TRBD1
v_call: TRBV19
j_call: TRBJ2-7
clone_size: -

cdr3_nt: TGTGCCAGCAGCCAAGGCTTTGGGCAGTACTTC
cdr3_aa: CASSQGFGQYF
d_call: -
v_call: TRBV3-1
j_call: TRBJ2-7
clone_size: many

cdr3_nt: TGTGCCACCTCCTCTGCTACAGTACAAGAGACCCAGTACTTC
cdr3_aa: CATSSATVQETQYF
d_call: -
v_call: TRBV24-1
j_call: TRBJ2-5
clone_size: -

cdr3_nt: TGCAGCGTTGAGGCCGTGCGAGTGGAGACCCAGTACTTC
cdr3_aa: CSVEAVRVETQYF
d_call: -
v_call: TRBV29-1
j_call: TRBJ2-5
clone_size: many

cdr3_nt: TGTGCCAGCAACACGGGGACCCAGGGGGAGACCCAGTACTTC
cdr3_aa: CASNTGTQGETQYF
d_call: -
v_call: TRBV12-3/TRBV12-4
j_call: TRBJ2-5
clone_size: many

cdr3_nt: TGTGCCAGCAGTTACTCCTATAGCGATGAGCAGTTCTTC
cdr3_aa: CASSYSYSDEQFF
d_call: -
v_call: TRBV6-6
j_call: TRBJ2-1
clone_size: many

cdr3_nt: TGTGCCAGCAGTGAATCCCCCCCGGGACTAGTGGCAGATACGCAGTATTTT
cdr3_aa: CASSESPPGLVADTQYF
d_call: TRBD2
v_call: TRBV6-1
j_call: TRBJ2-3
clone_size: many

cdr3_nt: TGTGCCAGCTCACCAATGACTAGCGGGAGTGGTGAGCAGTTCTTC
cdr3_aa: CASSPMTSGSGEQFF
d_call: TRBD2
v_call: TRBV18
j_call: TRBJ2-1
clone_size: many

cdr3_nt: TGTGCCAGTAGTATTGTAGCGGGAGCGGCAGATACGCAGTATTTT
cdr3_aa: CASSIVAGAADTQYF
d_call: TRBD2
v_call: TRBV19
j_call: TRBJ2-3
clone_size: -

cdr3_nt: TGTGCCAGCAGCCAAGTATATACAGGCGGGGAGACCCAGTACTTC
cdr3_aa: CASSQVYTGGETQYF
d_call: -
v_call: TRBV14
j_call: TRBJ2-5
clone_size: few

cdr3_nt: TGCAGTGCCGAAAGACAGACGCACGAGCAGTACTTC
cdr3_aa: CSAERQTHEQYF
d_call: -
v_call: TRBV20-1
j_call: TRBJ2-7
clone_size: many

cdr3_nt: TGTGCCAGCAGTCAAGCAGCCCTGGGGACTGAAGCTTTCTTT
cdr3_aa: CASSQAALGTEAFF
d_call: -
v_call: TRBV12-3/TRBV12-4
j_call: TRBJ1-1
clone_size: many

cdr3_nt: TGTGCCAGCAGTTACGACAGGACTAATCAGCCCCAGCATTTT
cdr3_aa: CASSYDRTNQPQHF
d_call: -
v_call: TRBV6-2/TRBV6-3
j_call: TRBJ1-5
clone_size: -

cdr3_nt: TGTGCCAGCAGTGAGGGCCCCGCGTCCTACGAGCAGTACTTC
cdr3_aa: CASSEGPASYEQYF
d_call: -
v_call: TRBV12-3/TRBV12-4
j_call: TRBJ2-7
clone_size: few

cdr3_nt: TGTGCCACCAGCAGCTCGGACGTCCATACGCAGTATTTT
cdr3_aa: CATSSSDVHTQYF
d_call: -
v_call: TRBV15
j_call: TRBJ2-3
clone_size: -

cdr3_nt: TGTGCCAGCAGCTCTTTACAGGGGGCAGACGGCTACACCTTC
cdr3_aa: CASSSLQGADGYTF
d_call: TRBD1
v_call: TRBV7-3
j_call: TRBJ1-2
clone_size: -

cdr3_nt: TGTGCCAGCGAAGGGAGGACAGAATATGGCTACACCTTC
cdr3_aa: CASEGRTEYGYTF
d_call: -
v_call: TRBV19
j_call: TRBJ1-2
clone_size: few

cdr3_nt: TGTGCCAGCAGCGTAGGCGGGAGTGGGGAGCTGTTTTTT
cdr3_aa: CASSVGGSGELFF
d_call: TRBD2
v_call: TRBV9
j_call: TRBJ2-2
clone_size: few

cdr3_nt: TGTGCCAGCAGTGGGGGGCTCGGGGAGCAGTACTTC
cdr3_aa: CASSGGLGEQYF
d_call: -
v_call: TRBV12-3/TRBV12-4
j_call: TRBJ2-7
clone_size: -

cdr3_nt: TGCAGCGTAACCGGGACACCCGGGAGGGCCACCTACGAGCAGTACTTC
cdr3_aa: CSVTGTPGRATYEQYF
d_call: TRBD2
v_call: TRBV29-1
j_call: TRBJ2-7
clone_size: -

cdr3_nt: TGTGTGAGACGTTGTGAGCAGTTCTTC
cdr3_aa: CVRRCEQFF
d_call: -
v_call: TRBV28
j_call: TRBJ2-1
clone_size: many

cdr3_nt: TGCAGTGCTAGGGGACCAGGGAGCGCGAGCAATCAGCCCCAGCATTTT
cdr3_aa: CSARGPGSASNQPQHF
d_call: -
v_call: TRBV20-1
j_call: TRBJ1-5
clone_size: -

cdr3_nt: TGTGCCAGCAGCCAAGATTCGTTAGGACGGGTTGAACATTTT
cdr3_aa: CASSQDSLGRVEHF
d_call: -
v_call: TRBV3-1
j_call: TRBJ1-5
clone_size: many

cdr3_nt: TGTGCCAGCAGTTTCAGCGGGCGGAATTCACCCCTCCACTTT
cdr3_aa: CASSFSGRNSPLHF
d_call: -
v_call: TRBV12-3/TRBV12-4
j_call: TRBJ1-6
clone_size: many

cdr3_nt: TGTGCCAGCAGTTACGGTAGGCGAAGCACAGATACGCAGTATTTT
cdr3_aa: CASSYGRRSTDTQYF
d_call: -
v_call: TRBV12-3/TRBV12-4
j_call: TRBJ2-3
clone_size: many

cdr3_nt: TGTGCCAGCACTACACAGGGGTCGGCCGGGGAGCTGTTTTTT
cdr3_aa: CASTTQGSAGELFF
d_call: TRBD1
v_call: TRBV6-4
j_call: TRBJ2-2
clone_size: -